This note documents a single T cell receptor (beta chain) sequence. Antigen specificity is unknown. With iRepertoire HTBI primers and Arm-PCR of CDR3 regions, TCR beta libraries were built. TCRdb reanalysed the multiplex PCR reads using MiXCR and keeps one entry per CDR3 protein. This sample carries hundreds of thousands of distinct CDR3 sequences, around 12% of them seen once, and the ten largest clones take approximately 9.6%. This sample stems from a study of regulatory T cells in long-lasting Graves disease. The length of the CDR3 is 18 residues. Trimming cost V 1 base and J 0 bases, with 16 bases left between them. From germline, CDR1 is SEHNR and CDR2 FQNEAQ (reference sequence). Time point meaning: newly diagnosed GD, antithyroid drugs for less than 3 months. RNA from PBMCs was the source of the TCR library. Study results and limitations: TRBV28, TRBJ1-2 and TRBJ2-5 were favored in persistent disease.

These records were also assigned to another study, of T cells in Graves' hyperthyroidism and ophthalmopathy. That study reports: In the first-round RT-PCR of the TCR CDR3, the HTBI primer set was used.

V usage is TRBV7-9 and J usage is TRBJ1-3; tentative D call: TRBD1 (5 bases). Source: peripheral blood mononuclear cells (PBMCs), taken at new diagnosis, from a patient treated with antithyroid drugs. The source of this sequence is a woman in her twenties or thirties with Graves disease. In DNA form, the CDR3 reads TGTGCCAGCAGCTTAGTCTTTGGGCAGGGCCTCTCTGGAAACACCATATATTTT. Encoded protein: CASSLVFGQGLSGNTIYF.